Listed below are T cell receptor beta chains from one sample, sequenced in a study of T cell responses to AZD1222 COVID-19 vaccine. Generated by immunoSEQ multiplex PCR, the TCRdb table keeps only in-frame clones and is missing some. The data show about 120,000 clones, over 85% seen once. This specimen consisted of peripheral blood, obtained 28 days after the second AZD1222 dose. The receptors here all came from an adult who received the AZD1222 COVID-19 vaccine. Each CDR3 is given with its conserved first and last residue. The D gene is left open where the match is weak. Rows give clone size only sometimes, using once, few, many, or a class for an expanded clone.

d_gene	v_gene	j_gene	abundance	CDR3aa	CDR3nt
NA	TRBV7-9	TRBJ1-2	once	CASSFPNYGYTF	TGTGCCAGCAGTTTCCCTAACTATGGCTACACCTTC
NA	TRBV5-6	TRBJ1-5	NA	CASSSRERNQPQHF	TGTGCCAGCAGCTCCCGGGAACGCAATCAGCCCCAGCATTTT
TRBD1	TRBV5-1	TRBJ1-2	once	CASSDRQGVNYGYTF	TGCGCCAGCAGCGACCGACAGGGGGTCAACTATGGCTACACCTTC
TRBD1	TRBV6-5	TRBJ1-5	NA	CASSSTGANQPQHF	TGTGCCAGCAGTTCAACAGGGGCCAATCAGCCCCAGCATTTT
TRBD1	TRBV3-1/TRBV3-2	TRBJ1-2	NA	CASSPPGQEYYGYTF	TGTGCCAGCAGCCCTCCGGGACAGGAGTACTATGGCTACACCTTC
TRBD1	TRBV4-2	TRBJ2-2	NA	CASSLRTGGTGELFF	TGTGCCAGCAGCCTACGGACAGGGGGCACCGGGGAGCTGTTTTTT
NA	TRBV29-1	TRBJ1-2	NA	CSVPMPPHMRSYTF	TGCAGCGTCCCCATGCCTCCGCATATGCGAAGCTACACCTTC
NA	TRBV9	TRBJ2-5	NA	CAREIRRTFNTETQYF	TGTGCCAGAGAAATTAGGCGTACGTTCAATACAGAGACCCAGTACTTC
NA	TRBV7-9	TRBJ1-1	NA	CASSLMVDTEAFF	TGTGCCAGCAGCTTGATGGTTGACACTGAAGCTTTCTTT
NA	TRBV19	TRBJ2-7	NA	CASSINLEQGYEQYF	TGTGCCAGTAGTATAAATTTGGAGCAGGGTTACGAGCAGTACTTC
NA	TRBV7-2	TRBJ1-2	NA	CASSLGGGRGANYGYTF	TGTGCCAGCAGCTTAGGGGGGGGACGGGGAGCTAACTATGGCTACACCTTC
TRBD1	TRBV7-2	TRBJ2-7	NA	CASSLVGQGSYEQYF	TGTGCCAGCAGCTTAGTGGGACAGGGTAGCTACGAGCAGTACTTC
TRBD1	TRBV19	TRBJ2-6	NA	CASSIRTGGASGANVLTF	TGTGCCAGTAGTATCCGGACAGGGGGCGCTTCTGGGGCCAACGTCCTGACTTTC
NA	TRBV5-4	TRBJ1-5	NA	CASSTGVGSQPQHF	TGTGCCAGCAGCACGGGCGTGGGGAGTCAGCCCCAGCATTTT
TRBD2	TRBV10-1	TRBJ2-5	NA	CASSVGSGDQETQYF	TGCGCCAGCAGTGTTGGTAGCGGGGACCAAGAGACCCAGTACTTC
NA	TRBV19	TRBJ1-3	once	CASSTYGNTIYF	TGTGCCAGTAGTACATATGGAAACACCATATATTTT
NA	TRBV4-2	TRBJ1-4	NA	CASSQGQVKLFF	TGTGCCAGCAGCCAAGGACAGGTGAAACTGTTTTTT
TRBD1	TRBV5-4	TRBJ2-7	NA	CASSSGTGPYEQYF	TGTGCCAGCAGCTCGGGGACAGGGCCCTACGAGCAGTACTTC
NA	TRBV5-4	TRBJ2-1	NA	CASSLDVSPTNEQFF	TGTGCCAGCAGCTTGGATGTTTCACCCACCAATGAGCAGTTCTTC
TRBD1	TRBV6-5	TRBJ1-1	NA	CASSSGTGFGAFF	TGTGCCAGCAGTTCTGGGACAGGGTTTGGAGCTTTCTTT
TRBD2	TRBV11-3	TRBJ2-7	NA	CASSLKASGGQYEQYF	TGTGCCAGCAGCTTAAAGGCTAGCGGGGGGCAATACGAGCAGTACTTC
TRBD1	TRBV28	TRBJ2-1	NA	CASSPGGSYNEQFF	TGTGCCAGCAGTCCAGGGGGCTCCTACAATGAGCAGTTCTTC
NA	TRBV11-2	TRBJ2-7	NA	CASSSLEGVYEQYF	TGTGCCAGCAGCTCCTTGGAGGGGGTCTACGAGCAGTACTTC
TRBD1	TRBV30	TRBJ1-3	NA	CAWSRDRDRGSGNTIYF	TGTGCCTGGAGTAGAGACCGGGACAGGGGGTCAGGAAACACCATATATTTT
TRBD1	TRBV5-4	TRBJ2-6	NA	CASSPPGQGPSGANVLTF	TGTGCCAGCAGCCCCCCGGGACAGGGACCCTCTGGGGCCAACGTCCTGACTTTC
NA	TRBV7-2	TRBJ2-1	NA	CASSLSLGWGEQFF	TGTGCCAGCAGCTTATCGCTGGGCTGGGGTGAGCAGTTCTTC
TRBD1	TRBV19	TRBJ1-1	few	CASNPRGRPGTEAFF	TGTGCCAGTAACCCCAGGGGGCGTCCAGGCACTGAAGCTTTCTTT
NA	TRBV6-7	TRBJ1-3	NA	CASSLRRLSGNTIYF	TGTGCCAGCAGTCTTCGACGGCTCTCTGGAAACACCATATATTTT
TRBD2	TRBV7-2	TRBJ2-3	NA	CASSPSGGYTDTQYF	TGTGCCAGCAGCCCTAGCGGGGGGTACACAGATACGCAGTATTTT
TRBD1	TRBV4-1	TRBJ1-1	NA	CASSLRGQGPEAFF	TGCGCCAGCAGCCTCCGGGGACAGGGGCCTGAAGCTTTCTTT
NA	TRBV7-2	TRBJ1-1	NA	CASAIPGRLNTEAFF	TGTGCCAGCGCCATTCCGGGACGGTTGAACACTGAAGCTTTCTTT
NA	TRBV7-2	TRBJ1-4	few	CASSPVRGRPNEKLFF	TGTGCCAGCAGCCCAGTAAGGGGACGGCCAAATGAAAAACTGTTTTTT
TRBD2	TRBV6-5	TRBJ2-7	NA	CASSSRTSGNYEQYF	TGTGCCAGCAGTTCCCGGACTAGCGGGAACTACGAGCAGTACTTC
NA	TRBV19	TRBJ1-4	once	CATSVTGRGEKLFF	TGTGCCACCTCTGTGACAGGACGCGGTGAAAAACTGTTTTTT
TRBD1	TRBV4-1	TRBJ1-6	once	CASSPRDSNSPLHF	TGCGCCAGCAGCCCCCGGGACAGTAATTCACCCCTCCACTTT